The clone carrying this TCR beta chain came up once. The same CDR3 arises from other DNA sequences in this sample as well. This sample is part of a study of blood T cell repertoires in COVID-19. Whole-study context: Whether acute or convalescent, the COVID-19 samples came from the United States, Italy and Spain. Sample material is recorded as cDNA or gDNA derived from T cells, B-cell-depleted T cells, or PBMCs.

Study processing details: Reference gene primer amplification gave estimated nucleated cell counts. Using immunoSEQ multiplex PCR, the repertoire was profiled, and TCRdb retains in-frame clones only, with some absent. V, J and clone size reflect that table, while D and trimming were determined from the DNA. The sample comprises 95,000 to 130,000 clones, about 80% of which are singletons, and over 6% rests with the top ten. The CDR3 consists of 14 residues. V lost 5 bases to trimming and J lost 4 bases; unmatched junction nucleotides: 5. CDR1 and CDR2 from the germline V gene are SQVTM and ANQGSEA. The material sequenced was peripheral blood. The J gene is TRBJ2-6, the V gene TRBV29-1; 7 bases map to TRBD2. The clonotype originates from a man in his 70s with active or convalescent COVID-19. Here the CDR3 reads CSVLGGGGANVLTF. Written as DNA, the CDR3 is TGCAGCGTTTTGGGGGGGGGAGGGGCCAACGTCCTGACTTTC.